The clone carrying this T cell receptor beta chain was seen a handful of times. Its ends do not fully match the called genes, so a read error is possible. Per the original data handling: Amplification of reference gene primers provided the estimated nucleated cell counts. Clones were read by immunoSEQ multiplex PCR, and TCRdb kept only the in-frame ones, dropping some. V and J calls and clone size follow that table, whereas D and trimming were derived from the DNA. This table has a few hundred thousand clones, around 85% appearing once. This CDR3 has 15 amino acids. CDR1 and CDR2 (germline): LGHDT, YNNKEL (reference sequence). Individuals aged about 18 to 100 years were recruited from about two dozen US areas. This sample is drawn from a study of blood T cell repertoires in COVID-19.

The rearrangement joins TRBV3-1 (or the pseudogene TRBV3-2) to TRBJ1-6; D may be TRBD1 (6 bases). The sequence was obtained from a woman in her forties with acute COVID-19. The sequenced sample was PBMCs or T cells enriched from blood (not recorded which). CDR3: CASSPRGGPKRGLYF. The CDR3 DNA follows: TGTGCCAGCAGCCCAAGGGGGGGACCGAAGAGGGGCCTTTACTTT.